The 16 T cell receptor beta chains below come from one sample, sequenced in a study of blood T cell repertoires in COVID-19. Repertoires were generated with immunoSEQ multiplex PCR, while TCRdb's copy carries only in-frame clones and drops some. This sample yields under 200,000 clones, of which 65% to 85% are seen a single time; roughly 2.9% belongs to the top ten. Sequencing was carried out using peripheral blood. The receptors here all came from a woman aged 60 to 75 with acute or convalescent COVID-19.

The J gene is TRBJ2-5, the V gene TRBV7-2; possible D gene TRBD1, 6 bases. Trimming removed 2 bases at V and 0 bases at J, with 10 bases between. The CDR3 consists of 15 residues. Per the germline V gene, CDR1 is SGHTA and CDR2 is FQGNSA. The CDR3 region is CASSLTDRNQETQYF. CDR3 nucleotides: TGTGCCAGCAGCTTAACTGACAGGAACCAAGAGACCCAGTACTTC.

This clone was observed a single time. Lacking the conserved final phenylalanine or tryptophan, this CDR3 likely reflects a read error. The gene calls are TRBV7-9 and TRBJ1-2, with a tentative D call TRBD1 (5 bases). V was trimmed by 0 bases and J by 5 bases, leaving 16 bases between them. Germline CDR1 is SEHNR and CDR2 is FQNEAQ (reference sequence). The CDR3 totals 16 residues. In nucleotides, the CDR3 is TGTGCCAGCAGCTTAGCGCAGGGCAGACGAAATTATGGCTACACCCTC. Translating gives CASSLAQGRRNYGYTL.

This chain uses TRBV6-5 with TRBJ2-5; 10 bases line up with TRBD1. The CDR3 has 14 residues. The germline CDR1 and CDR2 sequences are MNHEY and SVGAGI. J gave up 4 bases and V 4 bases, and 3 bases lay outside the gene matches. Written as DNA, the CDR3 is TGTGCCAGCAGTTGGACAGGGGGATCAGAGACCCAGTACTTC. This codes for CASSWTGGSETQYF.

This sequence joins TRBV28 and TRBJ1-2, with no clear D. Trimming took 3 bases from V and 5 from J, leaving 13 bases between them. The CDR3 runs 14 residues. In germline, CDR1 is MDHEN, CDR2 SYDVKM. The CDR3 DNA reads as TGTGCCAGCAGTTTCGGCGGCAGAAGATATGGCTACACCTTC. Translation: CASSFGGRRYGYTF.

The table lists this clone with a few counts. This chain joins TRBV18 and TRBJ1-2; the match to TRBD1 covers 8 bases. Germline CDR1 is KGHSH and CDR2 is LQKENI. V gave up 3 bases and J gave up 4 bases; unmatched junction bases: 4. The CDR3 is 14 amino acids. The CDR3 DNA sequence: TGTGCCAGCTCACCCGGACAGGGAGCCTATGGCTACACCTTC. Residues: CASSPGQGAYGYTF. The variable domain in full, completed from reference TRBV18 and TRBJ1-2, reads NAGVMQNPRHLVRRRGQEARLRCSPMKGHSHVYWYRQLPEEGLKFMVYLQKENIIDESGMPKERFSAEFPKEGPSILRIQQVVRGDSAAYFCASSPGQGAYGYTFGSGTRLTVV.

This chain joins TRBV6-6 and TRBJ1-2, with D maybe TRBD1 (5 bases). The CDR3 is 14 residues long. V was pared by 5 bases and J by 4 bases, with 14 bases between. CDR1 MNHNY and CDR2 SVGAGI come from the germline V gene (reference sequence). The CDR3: CASSIGTGGYGYTF. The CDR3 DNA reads TGTGCCAGCAGTATAGGGACGGGGGGCTATGGCTACACCTTC.

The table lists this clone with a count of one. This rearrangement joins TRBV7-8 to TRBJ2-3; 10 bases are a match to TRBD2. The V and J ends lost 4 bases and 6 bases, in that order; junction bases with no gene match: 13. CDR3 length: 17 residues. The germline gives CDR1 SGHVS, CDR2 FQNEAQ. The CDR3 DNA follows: TGTGCCAGCAGCTCCGGAAAGCGGGGGGGTTGGAGGGATACGCAGTATTTT. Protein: CASSSGKRGGWRDTQYF.

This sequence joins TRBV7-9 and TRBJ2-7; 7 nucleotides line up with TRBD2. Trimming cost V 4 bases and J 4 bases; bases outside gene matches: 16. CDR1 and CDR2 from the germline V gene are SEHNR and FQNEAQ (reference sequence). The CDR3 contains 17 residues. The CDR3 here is CASSSNLGPSGKYEQYF. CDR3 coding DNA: TGTGCCAGCAGCTCGAACTTAGGGCCTAGCGGAAAATACGAGCAGTACTTC.

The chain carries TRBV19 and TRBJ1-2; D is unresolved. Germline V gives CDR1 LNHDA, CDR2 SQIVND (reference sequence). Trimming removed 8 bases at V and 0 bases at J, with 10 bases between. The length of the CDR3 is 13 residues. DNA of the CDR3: TGTGCCAGTTCCACAAAACCTAACTATGGCTACACCTTC. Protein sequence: CASSTKPNYGYTF.

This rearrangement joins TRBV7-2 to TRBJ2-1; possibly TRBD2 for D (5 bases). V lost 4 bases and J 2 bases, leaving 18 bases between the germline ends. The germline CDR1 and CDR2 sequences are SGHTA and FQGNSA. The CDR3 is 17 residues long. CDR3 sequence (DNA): TGTGCCAGCAGCTCGCCCTCCGGGAACCCCACCTACAATGAGCAGTTCTTC. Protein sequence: CASSSPSGNPTYNEQFF.

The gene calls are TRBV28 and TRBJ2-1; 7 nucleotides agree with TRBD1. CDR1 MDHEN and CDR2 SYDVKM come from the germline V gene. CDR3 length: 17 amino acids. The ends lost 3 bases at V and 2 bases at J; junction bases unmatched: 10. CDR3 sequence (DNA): TGTGCCAGCAGTTTTTTGGACGGGCAGGGGGCCTACAATGAGCAGTTCTTC. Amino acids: CASSFLDGQGAYNEQFF. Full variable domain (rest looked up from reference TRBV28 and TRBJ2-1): DVKVTQSSRYLVKRTGEKVFLECVQDMDHENMFWYRQDPGLGLRLIYFSYDVKMKEKGDIPEGYSVSREKKERFSLILESASTNQTSMYLCASSFLDGQGAYNEQFFGPGTRLTVL.

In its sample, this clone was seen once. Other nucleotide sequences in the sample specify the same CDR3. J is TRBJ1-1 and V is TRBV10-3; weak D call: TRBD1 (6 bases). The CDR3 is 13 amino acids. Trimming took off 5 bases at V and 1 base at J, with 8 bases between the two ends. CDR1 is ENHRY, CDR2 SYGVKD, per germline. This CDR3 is CAISPTGNTEAFF. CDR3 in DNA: TGTGCCATCAGTCCGACAGGGAACACTGAAGCTTTCTTT.

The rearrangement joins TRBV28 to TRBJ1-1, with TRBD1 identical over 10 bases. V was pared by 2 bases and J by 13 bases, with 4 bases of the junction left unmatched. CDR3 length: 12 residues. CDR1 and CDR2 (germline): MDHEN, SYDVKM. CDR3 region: CASSLGTGEGFF. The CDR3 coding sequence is TGTGCCAGCAGTTTAGGGACAGGGGAGGGTTTCTTT.

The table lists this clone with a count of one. The CDR3 reads CASSARGDNEKLFF. The CDR3 nucleotides read TGTGCCAGCAGTGCCAGGGGGGATAATGAAAAACTGTTTTTT. The chain is built from TRBV25-1 and TRBJ1-4, with 7 bases aligning to TRBD1. The ends lost 4 bases at V and 4 bases at J; junction bases unmatched: 3. The CDR3 is 14 amino acids. Germline V gene lookup returns CDR1 MGHDK and CDR2 SYGVNS. The whole variable domain, remainder taken from reference TRBV25-1 and TRBJ1-4, is EADIYQTPRYLVIGTGKKITLECSQTMGHDKMYWYQQDPGMELHLIHYSYGVNSTEKGDLSSESTVSRIRTEHFPLTLESARPSHTSQYLCASSARGDNEKLFFGSGTQLSVL.

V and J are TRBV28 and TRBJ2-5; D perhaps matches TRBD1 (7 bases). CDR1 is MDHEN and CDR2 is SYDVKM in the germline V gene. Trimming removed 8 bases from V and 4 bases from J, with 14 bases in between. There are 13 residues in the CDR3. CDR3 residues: CASGGTARETQYF. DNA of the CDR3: TGTGCCAGCGGGGGGACAGCCAGAGAGACCCAGTACTTC.

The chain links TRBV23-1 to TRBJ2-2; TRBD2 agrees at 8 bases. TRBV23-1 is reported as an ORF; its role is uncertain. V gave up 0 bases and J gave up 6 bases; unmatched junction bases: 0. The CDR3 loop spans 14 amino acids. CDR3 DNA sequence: TGCGCCAGCAGTCAATCAGCGGGGGCCGGGGAGCTGTTTTTT. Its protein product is CASSQSAGAGELFF.